The 27 T cell receptor beta chains below come from one sample, sequenced in a study of T cell responses to AZD1222 COVID-19 vaccine. Repertoires were generated with immunoSEQ multiplex PCR, while TCRdb's copy carries only in-frame clones and drops some. The table has fewer than 200,000 clones, roughly 88% seen once. Material: peripheral blood, obtained 28 days after the second AZD1222 dose. Receptor source: an adult who received the AZD1222 COVID-19 vaccine.

The chain recombines TRBV5-1 with TRBJ1-6; 8 nucleotides agree with TRBD1. The CDR3 loop spans 17 amino acids. In germline, CDR1 is SGHRS, CDR2 YFSETQ. V lost 4 bases to trimming and J lost 5 bases; unmatched junction nucleotides: 11. CDR3 loop: CASSLNLRGQDNSPLHF. The CDR3 coding sequence is TGCGCCAGCAGCCTGAACCTCAGGGGACAGGATAATTCACCCCTCCACTTT.

This chain connects TRBV30 to TRBJ1-6, with D uncertain. The CDR3 sequence is 15 residues long. Germline values: CDR1 GTSNPN, CDR2 SVGIG (reference sequence). The ends were cut back, 1 base at V and 7 bases at J, with 14 bases in the middle. The CDR3 nucleotides are TGTGCCTGGAGTGAGGTGGCAGCCGGGAATTCACCCCTCCACTTT. Translated: CAWSEVAAGNSPLHF.

The chain joins TRBV15 to TRBJ2-5, with a possible D match to TRBD1 (6 bases). CDR1 and CDR2 from the germline V gene are LNHNV and YYDKDF (reference sequence). V lost 1 base and J lost 5, with 14 bases in between. The CDR3 spans 15 residues. As DNA, the CDR3 is TGTGCCACCAGCAGAGGAGGGGCGCAGGGGGAGACCCAGTACTTC. This codes for CATSRGGAQGETQYF.

V usage is TRBV7-2 and J usage is TRBJ2-7; TRBD2 agrees at 10 bases. Unmatched junction bases numbered 7, after V lost 1 base and J lost 4 bases. The CDR3 has 16 amino acids. The germline CDR1 and CDR2 sequences are SGHTA and FQGNSA. CDR3 DNA: TGTGCCAGCAGCTTAGAAGGTAGCGGGGGGTGGTACGAGCAGTACTTC. This sequence encodes CASSLEGSGGWYEQYF.

The V and J genes are TRBV11-1 and TRBJ2-5, with 11 positions matching TRBD2. This CDR3 has 16 amino acids. In germline, CDR1 is SGHAT, CDR2 FQDESV (reference sequence). V lost 1 base to trimming and J lost 1 base; unmatched junction nucleotides: 2. Here the CDR3 reads CASSLGLAGTQETQYF. The CDR3 DNA sequence: TGTGCCAGCAGCTTAGGACTAGCGGGGACCCAAGAGACCCAGTACTTC.

The chain is built from TRBV5-1 and TRBJ1-2, with 8 bases matching TRBD1. The CDR3 length is 14 residues. V lost 4 bases and J lost 4; bases outside the gene matches: 6. CDR1 SGHRS and CDR2 YFSETQ come from the germline V gene. The CDR3 here is CASSVSGGGYGYTF. CDR3 nucleotides: TGCGCCAGCAGCGTTTCAGGGGGCGGCTATGGCTACACCTTC. Full variable domain (missing parts from reference TRBV5-1 and TRBJ1-2): KAGVTQTPRYLIKTRGQQVTLSCSPISGHRSVSWYQQTPGQGLQFLFEYFSETQRNKGNFPGRFSGRQFSNSRSEMNVSTLELGDSALYLCASSVSGGGYGYTFGSGTRLTVV.

The chain employs TRBV19 and TRBJ1-5, with D hard to call. Germline V lookup: CDR1 LNHDA, CDR2 SQIVND (reference sequence). The CDR3 is 16 amino acids. The ends were cut back, 5 bases at V and 5 bases at J, with 19 bases in the middle. This chain's CDR3 is CASSRRTAGPYQPQHF. The CDR3 coding sequence is TGTGCCAGTAGTCGCAGGACGGCAGGACCCTATCAGCCCCAGCATTTT.

The gene calls are TRBV29-1 and TRBJ1-5; D might be TRBD1 (5 bases). The CDR3 contains 13 residues. Germline assignment: CDR1 SQVTM and CDR2 ANQGSEA. V gave up 7 bases and J gave up 5 bases, with 15 bases separating them. The CDR3 loop reads CSALGQGDQPQHF. The CDR3 nucleotides are TGCAGCGCCCTCGGGCAGGGAGATCAGCCCCAGCATTTT.

The chain carries TRBV30 and TRBJ2-5; 11 positions match TRBD2. V shed 3 bases and J 1 base; nucleotides not matched to a gene: 4. Germline CDR1 and CDR2: GTSNPN and SVGIG (reference sequence). The CDR3 runs 15 residues. The CDR3 is CAWSRLAGSQETQYF. DNA of the CDR3: TGTGCCTGGAGCAGACTAGCGGGGAGCCAAGAGACCCAGTACTTC.

The chain carries TRBV7-8 and TRBJ2-4; TRBD2 matches 14 bases. J was trimmed by 11 bases and V by 3 bases; bases with no gene match: 12. The germline V gene has CDR1 SGHVS and CDR2 FQNEAQ. CDR3 size: 17 residues. This chain's CDR3 is CASSLTSGGALARFQYF. In DNA form, the CDR3 reads TGTGCCAGCAGCTTGACTAGCGGGGGGGCCCTAGCCCGTTTTCAGTACTTC.

The genes are TRBV4-1 and TRBJ1-2; the D is unclear. CDR3 size: 15 residues. V lost 0 bases, J lost 5 bases, and 13 bases lay in between. The germline gives CDR1 MGHRA, CDR2 YSYEKL. CDR3 coding DNA: TGCGCCAGCAGCCAAGAATTGGCCCCCTGGTATGGCTACACCTTC. Its protein product is CASSQELAPWYGYTF.

V is TRBV6-4 and J is TRBJ2-3; D not certain. V was clipped by 4 bases and J by 6 bases, with 11 bases between them. The CDR3 runs 13 residues. Looked up from germline, CDR1 is MRHNA and CDR2 is SNTAGT. CDR3 sequence: CASSVEIRDTQYF. CDR3 bases: TGTGCCAGCAGTGTGGAGATTCGCGATACGCAGTATTTT.

CDR3 sequence (DNA): TGTGCCAGCAGCCCGGTTGGGGGGTGGGGATCTGGCTACACCTTC. This codes for CASSPVGGWGSGYTF. The V and J genes are TRBV5-5 and TRBJ1-2; weak D call: TRBD1 (5 bases). Germline-derived CDR1 and CDR2 are SGHKS and YYEKEE (reference sequence). V lost 4 bases and J 7 bases, leaving 20 bases between the germline ends. The CDR3 has 15 amino acids.

The CDR3 nucleotides are TGTGCCAGCAGCGTAGAGCCAGCGGTCACCGGGGAGCTGTTTTTT. Translation: CASSVEPAVTGELFF. This chain links TRBV9 with TRBJ2-2; D might be TRBD2 (5 bases). With 0 bases removed from V and 4 bases from J, the gap between germline ends came to 10 bases. The CDR3 runs 15 residues. Looked up from germline, CDR1 is SGDLS and CDR2 is YYNGEE.

The rearrangement joins TRBV5-6 to TRBJ2-2; D gene ambiguous. Trimming cost V 2 bases and J 4 bases, with 15 bases left between them. Germline CDR1 reads SGHDT; CDR2 reads YYEEEE. The CDR3 totals 16 residues. This CDR3 reads CASSFVAGAPTGELFF. DNA for the CDR3: TGTGCCAGCAGCTTCGTCGCCGGTGCCCCCACCGGGGAGCTGTTTTTT.

This clone was observed a handful of times. The chain employs TRBV6-1 and TRBJ1-2, with TRBD1 identical over 8 bases. The CDR3 length is 14 residues. V lost 2 bases, J lost 4 bases, and 3 bases stayed unmatched. Germline V CDR1 and CDR2: MNHNS, SASEGT. The CDR3 region is CASSERTGSYGYTF. The CDR3, as DNA: TGTGCCAGCAGTGAACGGACAGGGAGCTATGGCTACACCTTC.

This sequence joins TRBV3-1 (or the pseudogene TRBV3-2) and TRBJ1-2, with D maybe TRBD1 (6 bases). Germline CDR1 and CDR2: LGHDT and YNNKEL (reference sequence). This CDR3 spans 13 amino acids. Trimming removed 6 bases at V and 8 bases at J, with 16 bases between. The CDR3 spells CASSAARGGGYTF. CDR3 nucleotide sequence: TGTGCCAGCAGTGCAGCCAGGGGCGGGGGCTACACCTTC.

This chain connects TRBV6-5 to TRBJ1-1; D possibly corresponds to TRBD1 (6 bases). Germline CDR1 is MNHEY and CDR2 is SVGAGI. The CDR3 has 13 residues. Trimming removed 6 bases at V and 7 bases at J, with 15 bases between. CDR3 in DNA: TGTGCCAGCAGGGATGGCGGACAGAGTGAAGCTTTCTTT. Protein product: CASRDGGQSEAFF.

The gene calls are TRBV11-2 and TRBJ2-7; 9 bases agree with TRBD1. Germline lookup yields CDR1 SGHAT and CDR2 FQNNGV. V lost 6 bases, J lost 2 bases, and 8 bases stayed unmatched. This CDR3 spans 15 amino acids. The CDR3 protein is CASSTGQGRAYEQYF. CDR3 DNA sequence: TGTGCCAGCAGTACGGGACAGGGAAGGGCCTACGAGCAGTACTTC.

The V and J genes are TRBV6-5 and TRBJ2-2; 8 bases line up with TRBD1. The CDR3 is made up of 15 amino acids. The germline CDR1 and CDR2 sequences are MNHEY and SVGAGI. J lost 4 bases, V lost 6 bases, and 7 bases had no gene match. CDR3 in amino acids: CASRPPTGVTGELFF. CDR3 DNA sequence: TGTGCCAGCAGACCGCCGACAGGGGTCACCGGGGAGCTGTTTTTT.

The J gene is TRBJ2-7, the V gene TRBV6-1, with 11 bases matching TRBD1. After removal of 5 bases from V and 6 bases from J, the junction contained 6 bases not matched to a gene. The CDR3 contains 14 residues. Germline V gene sequence: CDR1 MNHNS, CDR2 SASEGT. The CDR3 region has the DNA TGTGCCAGCAGTTTCGGACAGGGGGCTAGCGAGCAGTACTTC. This encodes CASSFGQGASEQYF.

The chain employs TRBV6-1 and TRBJ2-5; 7 bases match TRBD1. The CDR3 covers 13 residues. V was pared by 2 bases and J by 7 bases, with 4 bases of the junction left unmatched. Germline V gives CDR1 MNHNS, CDR2 SASEGT. CDR3 coding DNA: TGTGCCAGCAGTGAAAGGCCAGGGGGGACCCAGTACTTC. Protein product: CASSERPGGTQYF.

V and J are TRBV7-2 and TRBJ1-2; 9 bases match TRBD1. CDR1 is SGHTA, CDR2 FQGNSA, per germline. Unmatched junction bases numbered 6, after V lost 5 bases and J lost 2 bases. The CDR3 is 15 residues long. This chain's CDR3 is CASSKDRGGNYGYTF. In DNA form, the CDR3 reads TGTGCCAGCAGCAAGGACAGGGGTGGAAACTATGGCTACACCTTC.

The gene calls are TRBV3-1 (or the pseudogene TRBV3-2) and TRBJ2-7; perhaps TRBD1 as D (5 bases). Germline values: CDR1 LGHDT, CDR2 YNNKEL (reference sequence). This CDR3 is built from 15 residues. Trimming took off 1 base at V and 2 bases at J, with 12 bases between the two ends. This CDR3 is CASSQGPLGPYEQYF. The CDR3 bases are TGTGCCAGCAGCCAAGGGCCCCTGGGGCCCTACGAGCAGTACTTC.

The chain joins TRBV5-4 to TRBJ1-1; TRBD1 might be the D (5 bases). The CDR3 has 15 amino acids. CDR1 SGHNT and CDR2 YYREEE come from the germline V gene (reference sequence). V lost 3 bases to trimming and J lost 1 base, with 13 bases between them. The CDR3 DNA reads as TGTGCCAGCAGCTCCCTGGCAGGGACGAACACTGAAGCTTTCTTT. It encodes CASSSLAGTNTEAFF.

The rearrangement joins TRBV29-1 to TRBJ2-3; either TRBD1 or TRBD2 may supply D (5 bases each). The CDR3 spans 13 residues. Germline V gene data show CDR1 as SQVTM and CDR2 as ANQGSEA. Trimming shortened V by 1 base and J by 1 base, and 6 bases separated the two germline ends. The CDR3 DNA is TGCAGCGTTGAAGTGGGGGGCACAGATACGCAGTATTTT. Amino acid sequence: CSVEVGGTDTQYF.

V gene TRBV5-1 combines with J gene TRBJ1-4; D may be TRBD1 (5 bases). Trimming shortened V by 0 bases and J by 7 bases, and 10 bases separated the two germline ends. The V gene's germline CDR1 is SGHRS and CDR2 YFSETQ. The length of the CDR3 is 14 residues. The CDR3 loop reads CASSLVGEVEKLFF. CDR3 nucleotide sequence: TGCGCCAGCAGCTTGGTAGGGGAGGTTGAAAAACTGTTTTTT.